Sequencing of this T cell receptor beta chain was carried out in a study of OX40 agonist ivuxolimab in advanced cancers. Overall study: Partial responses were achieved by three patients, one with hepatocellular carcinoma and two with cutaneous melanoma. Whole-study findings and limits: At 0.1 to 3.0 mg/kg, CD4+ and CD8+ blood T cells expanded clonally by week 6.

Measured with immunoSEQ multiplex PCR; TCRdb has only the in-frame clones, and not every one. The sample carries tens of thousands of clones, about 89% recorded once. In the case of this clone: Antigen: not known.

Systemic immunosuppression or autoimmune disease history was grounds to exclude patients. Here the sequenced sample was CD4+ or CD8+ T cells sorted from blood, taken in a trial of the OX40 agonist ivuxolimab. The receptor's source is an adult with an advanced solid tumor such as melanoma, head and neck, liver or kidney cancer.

In DNA, the CDR3 is TGCAGCGTTGATAGGGGAAAGGGATCCGGGGAGCTGTTTTTT. Protein: CSVDRGKGSGELFF. The rearrangement joins TRBV29-1 to TRBJ2-2; D possibly corresponds to TRBD1 (5 bases). Per the germline V gene, CDR1 is SQVTM and CDR2 is ANQGSEA. Trimming took off 3 bases at V and 6 bases at J, with 14 bases between the two ends. The CDR3 loop spans 14 amino acids.